The 13 T cell receptor beta chains below all came from one sample that was sequenced in a study of blood T cell repertoires in COVID-19. TCRdb keeps only in-frame clones here, not all; method: immunoSEQ multiplex PCR. The sample has around 230,000 clones; approximately 88% are singletons. Sequencing input: PBMCs or T cells enriched from blood (not recorded which). The receptors stem from a man aged 18 to 30 with acute COVID-19.

The rearrangement uses TRBV28 and TRBJ2-7, with 9 bases fitting TRBD1. Losses at the gene ends were 4 bases for V and 4 bases for J; bases not matched to a gene: 8. The CDR3 runs 15 residues. Germline CDR1 reads MDHEN; CDR2 reads SYDVKM. CDR3 amino acids: CASSSGQGSPYEQYF. CDR3 nucleotides: TGTGCCAGCAGTTCAGGACAGGGGTCGCCTTACGAGCAGTACTTC.

The V gene is TRBV6-5, the J gene TRBJ2-3; 9 positions match TRBD1. The CDR3 contains 16 residues. J was trimmed by 4 bases and V by 2 bases; bases with no gene match: 7. The germline V gene encodes CDR1 MNHEY and CDR2 SVGAGI. DNA of the CDR3: TGTGCCAGCAGTTACCATGACAGGGGGGTTCCAGATACGCAGTATTTT. Its translation is CASSYHDRGVPDTQYF.

The V call is TRBV7-2, the J call TRBJ2-3; TRBD2 aligns across 8 bases. The CDR3 length is 16 residues. Germline CDR1 SGHTA, CDR2 FQGNSA. Trimming removed 6 bases from V and 3 bases from J; junction bases left unmatched: 11. CDR3: CASRKGGAGGTDTQYF. In DNA form, the CDR3 reads TGTGCCAGCAGAAAAGGGGGGGCGGGAGGAACAGATACGCAGTATTTT.

The V and J genes are TRBV9 and TRBJ1-1; no firm D call. This CDR3 region has 14 residues. Trimming took 0 bases from V and 1 from J, leaving 7 bases between them. Germline V gene data show CDR1 as SGDLS and CDR2 as YYNGEE. This CDR3 is CASSVVGRNTEAFF. In DNA form, the CDR3 reads TGTGCCAGCAGCGTAGTGGGGAGGAACACTGAAGCTTTCTTT.

The rearrangement joins TRBV28 to TRBJ2-3; D is possibly TRBD2 (5 bases). Trimming shortened V by 3 bases and J by 5 bases, and 15 bases separated the two germline ends. The CDR3 is 15 residues long. Germline V gives CDR1 MDHEN, CDR2 SYDVKM. The CDR3 loop is CASSFGLGSGDTQYF. The DNA for the CDR3 is TGTGCCAGCAGTTTTGGGCTTGGGAGCGGAGATACGCAGTATTTT.

The chain carries TRBV2 and TRBJ2-2; D not resolved. Germline lookup yields CDR1 SNHLY and CDR2 FYNNEI. This CDR3 is 15 amino acids long. Trimming took 4 bases from V and 1 from J, leaving 10 bases between them. CDR3 region: CASSVGRWNTGELFF. In DNA, the CDR3 is TGTGCCAGCAGTGTTGGCCGATGGAACACCGGGGAGCTGTTTTTT.

The chain employs TRBV7-3 and TRBJ2-5; 8 bases fit TRBD2. The CDR3 runs 15 residues. The junction had 10 bases not matched to a gene; V was cut back by 5 bases and J by 5 bases. Germline values: CDR1 SGHTA, CDR2 FQGTGA. The DNA of the CDR3 is TGTGCCAGCAGCCTAGATCATGGGACTAGGGAGACCCAGTACTTC. Translated, it gives CASSLDHGTRETQYF.

The chain couples TRBV19 to TRBJ1-4; D remains ambiguous. CDR3 size: 14 residues. Germline lookup yields CDR1 LNHDA and CDR2 SQIVND (reference sequence). Trimming removed 3 bases at V and 1 base at J, with 6 bases between. CDR3 region: CASSIPGTNEKLFF. In nucleotides, the CDR3 is TGTGCCAGTAGTATCCCAGGAACTAATGAAAAACTGTTTTTT.

The chain recombines TRBV19 with TRBJ2-5; D possibly corresponds to TRBD1 (6 bases). Germline V gene sequence: CDR1 LNHDA, CDR2 SQIVND (reference sequence). This CDR3 contains 15 residues. V was pared by 3 bases and J by 2 bases, with 13 bases between. In nucleotides, the CDR3 is TGTGCCAGTAGTATTGGGGACATAACTCAAGAGACCCAGTACTTC. This gives the protein CASSIGDITQETQYF.

The gene calls are TRBV19 and TRBJ2-7; 13 nucleotides align to TRBD2. V gave up 6 bases and J gave up 7 bases; unmatched junction bases: 12. Per germline, CDR1 LNHDA and CDR2 SQIVND (reference sequence). This CDR3 contains 16 residues. The CDR3 DNA sequence: TGTGCCAGTAGCACCTCAACTAGCGGGAGGGCAGGTGAGCAGTACTTC. The encoded protein is CASSTSTSGRAGEQYF.

The genes are TRBV7-9 and TRBJ2-7, with no clear D. CDR1 and CDR2 (germline): SEHNR, FQNEAQ (reference sequence). V lost 2 bases to trimming and J lost 6 bases, with 8 bases between them. The length of the CDR3 is 12 residues. CDR3 bases: TGTGCCAGCAGCTTAAGTAGAAGCGAGCAGTACTTC. Protein: CASSLSRSEQYF.

The rearrangement joins TRBV28 to TRBJ1-5, with D uncertain. The CDR3 is 16 residues long. V was shortened by 4 bases and J by 1 base, with 14 bases between the two germline ends. Germline values: CDR1 MDHEN, CDR2 SYDVKM. The CDR3 DNA sequence: TGTGCCAGCAGTTCACGACGGTCAGGAAGCAATCAGCCCCAGCATTTT. Translating gives CASSSRRSGSNQPQHF.

V usage is TRBV7-9 and J usage is TRBJ2-1; D possibly corresponds to TRBD2 (5 bases). The V gene lost 4 bases and the J gene lost 4 bases, with 8 bases spanning the gap. The CDR3 sequence is 13 residues long. Germline-derived CDR1 and CDR2 are SEHNR and FQNEAQ (reference sequence). CDR3 sequence: CASSSTRYNEQFF. The CDR3 nucleotides are TGTGCCAGCAGCTCCACTAGATACAATGAGCAGTTCTTC.